Reported below is one T cell receptor beta chain. The data were obtained in a study of blood T cells in healthy people across ages. The authors ran a second PCR of 7 to 11 cycles using a sample-barcoded 5' primer and a J-beta primer mix. Each CDR3 protein gets one entry after TCRdb re-called the 5' RACE reads with MiXCR. The data show some 1.6 million distinct CDR3 sequences, roughly a third seen once. Looked up from germline, CDR1 is LNHNV and CDR2 is YYDKDF (reference sequence). V was shortened by 0 bases and J by 6 bases, with 17 bases between the two germline ends. The CDR3 covers 17 residues. This TCR came from a woman in her thirties in good health. This sequence joins TRBV15 and TRBJ2-2; a possible D gene is TRBD1 (5 bases). The sequenced sample consisted of blood. This chain's CDR3 is CATSRDQGIMRSGELFF. The CDR3 DNA reads as TGTGCCACCAGCAGAGATCAGGGAATCATGAGGTCCGGGGAGCTGTTTTTT.